These T cell receptor beta chains were read from a single sample in a study of T cell responses to AZD1222 COVID-19 vaccine. The protocol was immunoSEQ multiplex PCR, while the TCRdb copy is restricted to in-frame clones and leaves out a portion. Seen here are approximately 130,000 clones, roughly 88% observed once, and the top ten hold around 27%. This material consisted of peripheral blood, taken 28 days after the second AZD1222 dose. These receptors were taken from an adult who received the AZD1222 COVID-19 vaccine. The CDR3 runs from the conserved cysteine through the conserved F or W. The order of the fields is clone size, V gene, D gene, J gene, CDR3 DNA, CDR3 protein. A D gene is named only where the DNA matches it firmly. Rows may omit the clone size; those that give it use once, few, many or a size class.

>.|TRBV11-2|.|TRBJ1-5
TGTGCCAGCAGCTTATCCGGGGCCGAGAATCAGCCCCAGCATTTT
CASSLSGAENQPQHF
>.|TRBV7-8|TRBD1|TRBJ1-5
TGTGCCAGCACTCAATGGGACAGGGGAGTAGGTCAGCCCCAGCATTTT
CASTQWDRGVGQPQHF
>few|TRBV19|.|TRBJ1-4
TGTGCCAGTAGTATTCAGGGCTTTCGAGAGGAAAAACTGTTTTTT
CASSIQGFREEKLFF
>.|TRBV15|TRBD1|TRBJ1-4
TGTGCCACCAGCCCCCGTAGGACAGGGACAACTAATGAAAAACTGTTTTTT
CATSPRRTGTTNEKLFF
>.|TRBV11-2|TRBD1|TRBJ2-7
TGTGCCAGCAGCTTTGACAGGGACTACGAGCAGTACTTC
CASSFDRDYEQYF
>.|TRBV5-1|TRBD1|TRBJ1-1
TGCGCCAGCAGCGATGCTGGACAGGGGGCGAGGACTGAAGCTTTCTTT
CASSDAGQGARTEAFF
>few|TRBV19|TRBD2|TRBJ2-1
TGTGCCAGTAGTCAACTAGCGGGGGCCACCTACAATGAGCAGTTCTTC
CASSQLAGATYNEQFF
>.|TRBV3-1/TRBV3-2|.|TRBJ1-6
TGTGCCAGCAGCCAAGAGCCAAGTTCCCGTATCAATTCACCCCTCCACTTT
CASSQEPSSRINSPLHF
>.|TRBV6-1|.|TRBJ1-2
TGTGCCAGCAGTGAAATGTCATCAGATGGCTACACCTTC
CASSEMSSDGYTF
>few|TRBV19|.|TRBJ1-4
TGTGCCAGTAGTATCGACGGACGCTTCAGACGAGAAAAACTGTTTTTT
CASSIDGRFRREKLFF
>.|TRBV29-1|.|TRBJ1-1
TGCAGCGCCGCGGGGGAGGGGACTGAAGCTTTCTTT
CSAAGEGTEAFF
>.|TRBV9|.|TRBJ1-3
TGTGCCAGCAGCGTAGGTTGGGGTACTGGAAACACCATATATTTT
CASSVGWGTGNTIYF
>.|TRBV19|.|TRBJ1-2
TGTGCCAGTACCCAAGGGAGGACGGGATGGGCCTATGGCTACACCTTC
CASTQGRTGWAYGYTF
>.|TRBV21-1|.|TRBJ2-7
TGTGCCACGCTGATAGGGCTGGACCCCTACGAGCAGTACTTC
CATLIGLDPYEQYF
>.|TRBV11-3|.|TRBJ2-4
TGTGCCAGCAGCCCCGGAGGGGAAGGAGCCAAAAACATTCAGTACTTC
CASSPGGEGAKNIQYF
>few|TRBV14|TRBD2|TRBJ2-5
TGTGCCAGCAGCCAAGAGTGGAAGCGGGGGTACCAAGAGACCCAGTACTTC
CASSQEWKRGYQETQYF
>.|TRBV6-1|.|TRBJ1-1
TGTGCCAGCAGTTATGAGGGCCGGAACACTGAAGCTTTCTTT
CASSYEGRNTEAFF
>.|TRBV9|.|TRBJ2-7
TGTGCCAGCAGCGTAGGGCCGCCGGACGAGCAGTACTTC
CASSVGPPDEQYF
>.|TRBV5-1|TRBD2|TRBJ2-3
TGCGCCAGCAGCTGGGGACTAGCGGGGACCGTCACAGATACGCAGTATTTT
CASSWGLAGTVTDTQYF
>once|TRBV5-1|.|TRBJ2-7
TGCGCCAGCAGCTTGGGTGGGGGGACGGTCTACGAGCAGTACTTC
CASSLGGGTVYEQYF
>few|TRBV5-1|.|TRBJ1-3
TGCGCCAGCAGCTCCGGGGGGATTAGGGACACCATATATTTT
CASSSGGIRDTIYF
>.|TRBV11-3|TRBD2|TRBJ2-1
TGTGCCAGCAGCCCCAACGGCGGGACTACCAATGAGCAGTTCTTC
CASSPNGGTTNEQFF
>.|TRBV7-3|TRBD1|TRBJ2-3
TGTGCCAGCAGCTTAGGGGACAGGGGAGCAGATACGCAGTATTTT
CASSLGDRGADTQYF
>.|TRBV7-9|.|TRBJ1-1
TGTGCCAGCAGCGCCACTAGGTGGACTGAAGCTTTCTTT
CASSATRWTEAFF
>.|TRBV11-3|.|TRBJ2-7
TGTGCCAGCAGCCCGAGTAGGGCTAGCTACGAGCAGTACTTC
CASSPSRASYEQYF
>.|TRBV29-1|TRBD1|TRBJ2-7
TGCAGCGTTTGGGGGACAGGGGGCGCTAAGGGGTCCTACGAGCAGTACTTC
CSVWGTGGAKGSYEQYF
>.|TRBV7-9|.|TRBJ2-5
TGTGCCAGCAGCTTAGATGGGGAAGAGACCCAGTACTTC
CASSLDGEETQYF
>once|TRBV3-1/TRBV3-2|.|TRBJ1-4
TGTGCCAGCAGCCAATTCCAGGGGACTGAAAAACTGTTTTTT
CASSQFQGTEKLFF
>.|TRBV4-2|.|TRBJ1-1
TGTGCCAGCAGCCAATCTGAGAACACTGAAGCTTTCTTT
CASSQSENTEAFF
>.|TRBV7-2|.|TRBJ2-1
TGTGCCAGCGAGCGCATAGGGGGTTATGAGCAGTTCTTC
CASERIGGYEQFF